This TCR beta chain was obtained from a study of T cell clonality in common variable immunodeficiency (dated by TCRdb to 2015 to 2017). What the study reported, not specific to this receptor: Increased TCRbeta clonality was found in CVID subjects compared with healthy controls (t-test p = 0.018), with the increase being most characteristic of about a third of subjects. Even though DNA input was the same, control samples had an average of about 81,820 unique sequences each, compared with some 32,000 in CVID samples. Fewer TCRbeta clones were shared among CVID subjects than among healthy controls (p < 0.0001). Differences among patients in the CVID cohort limited the correlations between repertoire features and clinical complications. The authors noted that sequencing repertoires of T cell subpopulations would be needed to clarify what caused the increased clonality in CVID. CVID TCRbeta sequences were reported to have fewer deletions and N-nucleotide insertions and to lack highly modified clones with 13 or more V deletions.

For sequencing, equivalent amounts of genomic DNA were input from CVID and control samples. For every sample, a 60 bp segment covering the rearranged TCRbeta CDR3 region was amplified and then sequenced. The immunoSEQ assay, a bias-corrected multiplex PCR combined with high-throughput sequencing, was used to amplify TCRbeta. The study's own analysis went as follows. Each unique nucleotide sequence was treated as a clone and annotated with V, D and J genes, copy number and frequency. Sequences were labeled productive if in frame, and non-productive if out of frame or containing stop codons. As previously described, Shannon's entropy was used to calculate clonality. Mean CDR3 Kyte-Doolittle hydropathy was derived from the predicted amino acid sequences of productive clones. Hierarchical clustering of scaled V gene usage was performed with the R hclust function using Manhattan distance and complete linkage. Sharing of clones by CDR3 amino acid sequence was evaluated through resampling of 12 repertoires per group over 100 rounds. Repertoires were searched for 70 published EBV-specific and 245 published CMV-specific TCRbeta sequences. Analysis left out a couple of CVID samples that produced under 10,000 sequences, so around 40 CVID repertoires remained. TCRdb limited this immuneACCESS table to in-frame rearrangements with V and J called. A share of clones is missing; checked studies link under half to unresolved V genes, and the rest is unexplained. Clone size and the V and J calls come from that table; the DNA yielded D and trimming. The table for this sample lists about 15,000 clones. In total, the top ten clones hold over 4.5% of the sample.

CVID was diagnosed by standard criteria: serum IgG, IgA and/or IgM reduced below normal range, plus specific antibody deficiency. There were some 46 subjects in the CVID group (around 29 male and roughly 15 female), ranging in age from roughly 8 to 64 years, with a mean age of 40. Predominantly Caucasian heritage was noted among both the CVID patients and the healthy controls. At the time of study participation, every CVID subject had been on replacement immunoglobulin therapy for one year or longer. When blood was collected, none of the CVID subjects were ill or on immunomodulatory or immunosuppressive medication. Heparinized peripheral whole blood samples of 5 to 8 ml were collected from each donor. Genomic DNA from adults with common variable immune deficiency (CVID) and from healthy adult controls was the source for sequencing TCRbeta CDR3 repertoires. Diluted blood was density-centrifuged over Hypaque 1077 or Ficoll-Paque to isolate peripheral blood mononuclear cells. Unsorted mononuclear cells served as the source of genomic DNA, which was extracted either by Qiagen column purification or by a centrifugation-based method.

Points on this clone: Its recognized antigen is unknown. The read ends 3 residues early relative to the CDR3; the germline J gene fills the gap.

Inclusive of the bounding cysteine and phenylalanine, the CDR3 is 15 residues long. Only the CDR3 bases that were read are kept: 36 of them, in frame from base 1. CDR1 and CDR2 (SGHKS, YYEKEE) derive from the germline V gene (reference sequence). Between the V and J ends, shortened by 1 base and 5 bases respectively, the junction contains 13 bases. The chain couples TRBV5-5 to TRBJ1-5, with TRBD1 perhaps the D gene, on 5 matching bases. The source material was peripheral blood mononuclear cells. The clonotype was recovered from a human donor with common variable immunodeficiency. The DNA read from the CDR3 is TGTGCCAGCAGCTTGCGGGGGGGATTCGATCAGCCC. This codes for CASSLRGGFDQP. The whole CDR3 protein reads CASSLRGGFDQPQHF.